This T cell receptor beta chain was sequenced in a study of T cell changes during pregnancy in multiple sclerosis. The repertoire was sequenced with immunoSEQ multiplex PCR; TCRdb's copy has only in-frame clones and lacks some. The table records some 37,000 clones, 70% to 90% of them present only once. V was clipped by 3 bases and J by 8 bases; unmatched bases: 5. CDR1 is SNHLY and CDR2 is FYNNEI in the germline V gene. The CDR3 is 14 residues long. Specimen: CD8+ T cells from peripheral blood mononuclear cells, collected in the third trimester of pregnancy. The chain has TRBV2 and TRBJ2-2, with 8 bases aligning to TRBD1. The TCR sequence derives from a female donor with multiple sclerosis, enrolled in a pregnancy study. The CDR3 nucleotides are TGTGCCAGCAGTGACCGGACAGGGTCAGGGGAGCTGTTTTTT. Encoded protein: CASSDRTGSGELFF. The whole variable domain, remainder taken from reference TRBV2 and TRBJ2-2, is EPEVTQTPSHQVTQMGQEVILRCVPISNHLYFYWYRQILGQKVEFLVSFYNNEISEKSEIFDDQFSVERPDGSNFTLKIRSTKLEDSAMYFCASSDRTGSGELFFGEGSRLTVL.